This TCR beta chain was identified in a study of T cell responses to AZD1222 COVID-19 vaccine. Profiling relied on immunoSEQ multiplex PCR, and the TCRdb table lists in-frame clones only, not all of them. The sample lists 200,000 or so clones, about 87% occurring once. In this sample, this clone turned up once. Other DNA sequences in the same sample also yield this CDR3. The receptor comes from an adult in good health. The sequencing here drew on peripheral blood, taken on day 0 of MenACWY control vaccination.

The CDR3 DNA sequence: TGTGCCAGCAGTTACGGCGGGGCTGGGGCCAACGTCCTGACTTTC. It is translated as CASSYGGAGANVLTF. V is TRBV6-5 and J is TRBJ2-6, with D perhaps TRBD2 (6 bases). The V end lost 2 bases, the J end lost 2 bases, and 7 bases lay between the germline ends. Germline V gene sequence: CDR1 MNHEY, CDR2 SVGAGI. CDR3 length: 15 residues.